This T cell receptor (beta chain) was captured by sequencing in a study of CD8+CD57+ T cells in acquired aplastic anemia. Across the study: Sorting CD4+ and CD8+ cells gave DNA averaging approximately 3 ug.

This CDR3 spans 17 amino acids. Germline CDR1 reads ENHRY; CDR2 reads SYGVKD. J was trimmed by 2 bases and V by 3 bases; bases with no gene match: 5. Patients who underwent sequencing had shown CD8+CD57+ cell expansion by flow cytometry. Patients uniformly had severe acquired aplastic anemia. Genomic DNA provided the template from which TCR beta VDJ and CDR3 profiles were obtained. A single record per CDR3 protein comes from TCRdb applying MiXCR to the reads. Of fewer than 85,000 distinct CDR3 sequences listed, around 70% are singletons. The chain recombines TRBV10-3 with TRBJ2-3, with 13 bases fitting TRBD2. This clonotype was sampled from a human donor with aplastic anemia. The material sequenced was sorted CD4+, CD8+, or CD8+CD57+ T cells (not recorded which) from PBMCs. CDR3 amino acids: CAISDLLAGGFTDTQYF. The CDR3 DNA reads as TGTGCCATCAGTGACCTACTAGCGGGGGGGTTCACAGATACGCAGTATTTT.